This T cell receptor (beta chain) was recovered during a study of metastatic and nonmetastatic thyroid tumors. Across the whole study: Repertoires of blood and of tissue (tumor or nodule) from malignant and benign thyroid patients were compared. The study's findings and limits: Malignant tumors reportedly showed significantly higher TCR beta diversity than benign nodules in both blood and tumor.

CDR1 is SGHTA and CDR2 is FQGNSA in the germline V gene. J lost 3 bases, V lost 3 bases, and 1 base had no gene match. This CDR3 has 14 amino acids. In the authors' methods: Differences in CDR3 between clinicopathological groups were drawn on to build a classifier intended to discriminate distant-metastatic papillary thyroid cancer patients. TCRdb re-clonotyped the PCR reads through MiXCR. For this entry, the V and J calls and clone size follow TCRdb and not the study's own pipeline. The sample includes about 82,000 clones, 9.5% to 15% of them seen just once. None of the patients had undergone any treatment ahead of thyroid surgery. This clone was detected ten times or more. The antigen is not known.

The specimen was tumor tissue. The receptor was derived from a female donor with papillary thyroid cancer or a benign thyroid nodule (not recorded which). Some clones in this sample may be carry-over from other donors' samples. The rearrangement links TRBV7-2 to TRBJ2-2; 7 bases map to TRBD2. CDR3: CASSFTSDTGELFF. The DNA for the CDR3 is TGTGCCAGCAGCTTCACTAGCGACACCGGGGAGCTGTTTTTT.